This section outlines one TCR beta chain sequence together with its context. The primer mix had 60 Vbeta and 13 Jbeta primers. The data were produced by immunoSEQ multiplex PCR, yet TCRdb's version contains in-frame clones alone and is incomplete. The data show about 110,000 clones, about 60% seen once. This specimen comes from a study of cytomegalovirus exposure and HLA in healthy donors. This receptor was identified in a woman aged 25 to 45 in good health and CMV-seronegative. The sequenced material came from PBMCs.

The CDR3 protein is CASKGQGVGNSPLHF. CDR3 in DNA: TGTGCCAGCAAAGGACAGGGGGTAGGGAATTCACCCCTCCACTTT. The J gene is TRBJ1-6, the V gene TRBV2, with 10 positions matching TRBD1. This CDR3 region has 15 residues. Germline V gene data show CDR1 as SNHLY and CDR2 as FYNNEI. Trimming took 7 bases from V and 7 from J; bases not matched to a gene: 7.